One sample yielded the 10 T cell receptor beta chains listed below, sequenced in a study of T cells in Graves' hyperthyroidism and ophthalmopathy. RNA transcripts gave rise to amplified TCR beta CDR3 regions. HTBI primers were used for first-round RT-PCR of the TCR CDR3. MiXCR was run by TCRdb on the multiplex PCR reads, yielding one entry per CDR3 protein. The table shows approximately 600,000 distinct CDR3 sequences, with around 20% occurring only once. The sequenced material came from blood. These receptors all come from a man aged 25 to 45 with Graves' ophthalmopathy.

The rearrangement joins TRBV7-9 to TRBJ2-1; 8 bases map to TRBD2. The germline gives CDR1 SEHNR, CDR2 FQNEAQ (reference sequence). This CDR3 spans 17 amino acids. With 5 bases clipped from V and 3 bases from J, the junction kept 12 bases outside the gene matches. This CDR3 reads CASSPVASGSHYNEQFF. The CDR3 DNA follows: TGTGCCAGCAGCCCCGTGGCTAGCGGGTCCCACTACAATGAGCAGTTCTTC.

This clonotype was picked up a small number of times. This CDR3 reads CASSFLGEGRKEQYF. Written as DNA, the CDR3 is TGTGCCAGCAGTTTTCTGGGGGAGGGCCGAAAAGAGCAGTACTTC. V is TRBV12-3 or TRBV12-4 and J is TRBJ2-7; 7 bases are a match to TRBD2. The V gene end was trimmed by 3 bases and the J gene end by 7 bases; junction bases not matched to a gene: 12. CDR3 size: 15 residues.

The V gene is TRBV12-3 or TRBV12-4, the J gene TRBJ2-1; D remains unclear. The V and J ends lost 6 bases and 0 bases respectively, with 12 bases between them. The length of the CDR3 is 15 residues. CDR3 region: CASSFALSSYNEQFF. The DNA of the CDR3 is TGTGCCAGCAGCTTCGCGTTGAGCTCCTACAATGAGCAGTTCTTC.

This clonotype came up many times. The rearrangement joins TRBV11-2 to TRBJ2-3, with D hard to call. V lost 6 bases and J 2 bases, leaving 12 bases between the germline ends. This CDR3 has 14 residues. Germline CDR1 SGHAT, CDR2 FQNNGV. The CDR3 is CASSRQRLTDTQYF. The CDR3 DNA is TGTGCCAGCAGTCGTCAGCGTCTCACAGATACGCAGTATTTT.

This clonotype was seen more than once but under ten times. The rearrangement links TRBV28 to TRBJ1-5; no clear D gene. Trimming cost V 5 bases and J 6 bases, with 8 bases left between them. CDR1 and CDR2 (germline): MDHEN, SYDVKM. CDR3 length: 12 residues. Here the CDR3 reads CASSLGFQPQHF. The CDR3 DNA is TGTGCCAGCAGTCTCGGGTTTCAGCCCCAGCATTTT.

This clonotype was recorded many times. This sequence joins TRBV28 and TRBJ1-5; D gene unclear. The CDR3 has 14 residues. Trimming removed 3 bases at V and 3 bases at J, with 9 bases between. Germline loops: CDR1 MDHEN, CDR2 SYDVKM. The CDR3 coding sequence is TGTGCCAGCAGTTTCGGTCGGAACAATCAGCCCCAGCATTTT. Its translation: CASSFGRNNQPQHF.

This clonotype was seen a handful of times. This rearrangement joins TRBV5-6 to TRBJ1-1; no reliable D call. This CDR3 has 12 amino acids. CDR1 is SGHDT and CDR2 is YYEEEE in the germline V gene. With 10 bases removed from V and 1 base from J, the gap between germline ends came to 11 bases. The CDR3 sequence is CAAEGRNTEAFF. CDR3 sequence (DNA): TGTGCCGCGGAAGGGAGGAACACTGAAGCTTTCTTT.

This clonotype was observed a few times. CDR3 coding DNA: TGTGCCTGGAGCCCGATCTACAGGTACCGGGGGTCGGACTATGGCTACACCTTC. This gives the protein CAWSPIYRYRGSDYGYTF. This rearrangement joins TRBV30 to TRBJ1-2; tentative D call: TRBD1 (5 bases). V was pared by 3 bases and J by 3 bases, with 26 bases between. The CDR3 is 18 residues long. Per germline, CDR1 GTSNPN and CDR2 SVGIG (reference sequence).

The rearrangement uses TRBV4-1 and TRBJ2-7; 8 positions agree with TRBD2. This CDR3 is 13 amino acids long. With V trimmed by 2 bases and J by 7 bases, 4 bases remained unmatched. Germline V gene lookup returns CDR1 MGHRA and CDR2 YSYEKL. The CDR3 nucleotides read TGCGCCAGCAGCCAACGATCGGGGGGGGAGCAGTACTTC. This gives the protein CASSQRSGGEQYF.

This clonotype was counted only a few times. This chain links TRBV20-1 with TRBJ1-5; D remains unclear. Deletions cut 3 bases from V and 3 bases from J, with 6 bases between. From germline, CDR1 is DFQATT and CDR2 SNEGSKA (reference sequence). This CDR3 is built from 12 residues. CDR3 amino acids: CSASSVNQPQHF. CDR3 coding DNA: TGCAGTGCTAGTTCCGTCAATCAGCCCCAGCATTTT.